The clone carrying this T cell receptor beta chain showed up many times. One end of the junction fails to match germline, which may point to a read error. This beta chain is an off-target read within a library intended for alpha chains, so its frequency means little. This entry comes from a study of spatial heterogeneity in lung cancer. The overall study: The library had UMIs, and each TCR and UMI pair averaged more than ten raw reads.

Every molecule of TCR cDNA had its own unique molecular identifier. TCRdb independently ran MiXCR on the 5' RACE reads; one entry per CDR3 protein. The sample holds some 11,000 distinct CDR3 sequences; 5.5% to 7.5% are singletons and the top ten take around 10%. Sample time point: sample taken at primary tumor resection. The study sequenced unsorted whole RNA from tumor, nontumor lung or frozen PBMC. Samples came from 60 to 75 TRACERx patients with untreated early-stage lung cancer. The germline CDR1 and CDR2 sequences are DFQATT and SNEGSKA (reference sequence). The CDR3 runs to 14 residues. The clonotype originates from a male donor with early-stage non-small cell lung cancer. The material was normal lung tissue next to the tumor, obtained at surgery. The chain combines TRBV20-1 with TRBJ1-1; D ambiguous. The CDR3 coding sequence is TGCAGGGCTAGAGATGGGCGCGGAAACACTGAAGCTTTCTTT. This sequence encodes CRARDGRGNTEAFF.